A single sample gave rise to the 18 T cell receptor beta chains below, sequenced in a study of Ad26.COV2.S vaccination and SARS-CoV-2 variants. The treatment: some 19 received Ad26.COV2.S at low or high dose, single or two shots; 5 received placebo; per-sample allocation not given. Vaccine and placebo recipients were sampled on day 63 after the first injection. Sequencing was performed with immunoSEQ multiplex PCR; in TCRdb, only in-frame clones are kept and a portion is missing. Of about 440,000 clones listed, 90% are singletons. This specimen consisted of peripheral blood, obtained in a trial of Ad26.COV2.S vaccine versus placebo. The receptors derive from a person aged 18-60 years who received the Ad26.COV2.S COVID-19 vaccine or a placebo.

CDR3 sequence reads: CASSLVQRSSYNEQFF. The CDR3, as DNA: TGTGCCAGCAGCTTAGTCCAGCGGAGCTCCTACAATGAGCAGTTCTTC. The chain is built from TRBV7-6 and TRBJ2-1; a possible D gene is TRBD2 (5 bases). With 1 base removed from V and 0 bases from J, the gap between germline ends came to 10 bases. There are 16 residues in the CDR3. Germline V gene data show CDR1 as SGHVS and CDR2 as FNYEAQ.

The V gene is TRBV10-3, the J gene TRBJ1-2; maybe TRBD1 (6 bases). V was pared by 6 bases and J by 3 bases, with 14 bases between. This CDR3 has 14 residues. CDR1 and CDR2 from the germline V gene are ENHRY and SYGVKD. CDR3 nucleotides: TGTGCCATCAGCGCCGTAAGGGGGGACTATGGCTACACCTTC. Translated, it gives CAISAVRGDYGYTF.

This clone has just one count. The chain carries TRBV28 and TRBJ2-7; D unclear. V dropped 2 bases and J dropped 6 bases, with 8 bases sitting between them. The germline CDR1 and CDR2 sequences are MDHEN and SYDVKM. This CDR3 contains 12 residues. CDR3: CASSLAGLEQYF. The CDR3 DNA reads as TGTGCCAGCAGTTTAGCCGGGCTCGAGCAGTACTTC.

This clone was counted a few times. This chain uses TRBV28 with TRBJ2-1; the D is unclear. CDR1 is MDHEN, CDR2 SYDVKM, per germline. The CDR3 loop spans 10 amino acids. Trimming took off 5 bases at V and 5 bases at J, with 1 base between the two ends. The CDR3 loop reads CASSHNEQFF. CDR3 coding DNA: TGTGCCAGCAGTCACAATGAGCAGTTCTTC.

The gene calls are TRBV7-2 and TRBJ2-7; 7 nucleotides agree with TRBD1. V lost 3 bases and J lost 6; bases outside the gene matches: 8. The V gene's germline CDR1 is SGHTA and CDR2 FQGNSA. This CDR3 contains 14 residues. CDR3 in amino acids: CASSLSGQRREQYF. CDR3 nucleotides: TGTGCCAGCAGCTTGTCGGGACAGAGACGCGAGCAGTACTTC.

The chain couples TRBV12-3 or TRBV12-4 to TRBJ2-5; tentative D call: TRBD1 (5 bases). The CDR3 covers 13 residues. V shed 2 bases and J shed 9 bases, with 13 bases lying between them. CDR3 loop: CASSLPAQGAQYF. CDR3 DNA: TGTGCCAGCAGTTTACCTGCTCAAGGGGCCCAGTACTTC.

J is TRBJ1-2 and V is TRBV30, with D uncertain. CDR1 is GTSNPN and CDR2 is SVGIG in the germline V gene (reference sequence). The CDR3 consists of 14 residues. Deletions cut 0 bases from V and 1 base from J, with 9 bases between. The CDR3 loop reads CAWSVNTYNYGYTF. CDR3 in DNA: TGTGCCTGGAGTGTTAACACCTATAACTATGGCTACACCTTC.

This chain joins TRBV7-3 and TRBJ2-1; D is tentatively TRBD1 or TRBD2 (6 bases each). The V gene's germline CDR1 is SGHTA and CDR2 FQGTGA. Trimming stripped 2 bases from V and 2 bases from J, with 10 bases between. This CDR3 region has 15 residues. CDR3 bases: TGTGCCAGCAGCTTAGGAGGGGGACCCTACAATGAGCAGTTCTTC. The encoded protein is CASSLGGGPYNEQFF. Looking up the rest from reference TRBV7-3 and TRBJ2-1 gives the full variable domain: GAGVSQTPSNKVTEKGKYVELRCDPISGHTALYWYRQSLGQGPEFLIYFQGTGAADDSGLPNDRFFAVRPEGSVSTLKIQRTERGDSAVYLCASSLGGGPYNEQFFGPGTRLTVL.

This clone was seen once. The CDR3 DNA sequence: TGTGCCAGCAGCCTACTGGGACAGGGGGTATCGGAGACCCAGTACTTC. It is translated as CASSLLGQGVSETQYF. This rearrangement joins TRBV3-1 (or the pseudogene TRBV3-2) to TRBJ2-5; 11 nucleotides line up with TRBD1. The ends lost 4 bases at V and 5 bases at J; junction bases unmatched: 9. Germline-derived CDR1 and CDR2 are LGHDT and YNNKEL (reference sequence). This CDR3 is 16 amino acids long.

CDR3 region: CASSQDSRAAGDTEAFF. The CDR3 DNA reads TGTGCCAGCAGCCAAGATAGTAGGGCAGCCGGGGACACTGAAGCTTTCTTT. J is TRBJ1-1 and V is TRBV14; D gene uncertain. Trimming pared 0 bases from V and 3 bases from J, leaving 17 bases between. Germline V gene lookup returns CDR1 SGHDN and CDR2 FVKESK. CDR3 length equals 17 residues.

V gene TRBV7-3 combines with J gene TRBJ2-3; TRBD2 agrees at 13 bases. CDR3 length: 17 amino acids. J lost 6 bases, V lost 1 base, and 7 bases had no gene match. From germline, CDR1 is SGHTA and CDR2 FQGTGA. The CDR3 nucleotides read TGTGCCAGCAGCTTAAGTGGACTAGCGGGAGACGGTGATACGCAGTATTTT. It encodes CASSLSGLAGDGDTQYF.

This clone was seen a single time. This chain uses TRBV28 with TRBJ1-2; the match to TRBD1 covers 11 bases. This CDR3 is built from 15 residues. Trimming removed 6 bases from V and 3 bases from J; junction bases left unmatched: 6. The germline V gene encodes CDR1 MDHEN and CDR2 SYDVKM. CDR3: CASRKKDRGHYGYTF. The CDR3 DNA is TGTGCCAGCAGGAAAAAGGACAGGGGGCACTATGGCTACACCTTC.

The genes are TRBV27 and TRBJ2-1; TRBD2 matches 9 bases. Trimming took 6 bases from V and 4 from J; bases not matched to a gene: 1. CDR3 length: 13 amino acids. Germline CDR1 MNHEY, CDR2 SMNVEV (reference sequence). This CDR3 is CASRTSGYNEQFF. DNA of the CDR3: TGTGCCAGCAGGACTAGCGGTTACAATGAGCAGTTCTTC.

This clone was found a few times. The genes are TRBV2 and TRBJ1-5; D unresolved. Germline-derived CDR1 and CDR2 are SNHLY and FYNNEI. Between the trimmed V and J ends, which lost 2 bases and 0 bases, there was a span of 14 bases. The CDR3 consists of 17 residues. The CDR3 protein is CASSEWGGQYSNQPQHF. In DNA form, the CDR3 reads TGTGCCAGCAGTGAATGGGGTGGGCAGTATAGCAATCAGCCCCAGCATTTT. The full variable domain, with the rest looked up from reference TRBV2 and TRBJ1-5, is EPEVTQTPSHQVTQMGQEVILRCVPISNHLYFYWYRQILGQKVEFLVSFYNNEISEKSEIFDDQFSVERPDGSNFTLKIRSTKLEDSAMYFCASSEWGGQYSNQPQHFGDGTRLSIL.

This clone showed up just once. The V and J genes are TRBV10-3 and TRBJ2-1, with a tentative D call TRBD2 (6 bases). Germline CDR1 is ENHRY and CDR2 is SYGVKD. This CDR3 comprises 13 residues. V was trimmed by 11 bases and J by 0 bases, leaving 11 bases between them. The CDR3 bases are TGTGCCCTCTGGGAGGACTCCTACAATGAGCAGTTCTTC. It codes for CALWEDSYNEQFF.

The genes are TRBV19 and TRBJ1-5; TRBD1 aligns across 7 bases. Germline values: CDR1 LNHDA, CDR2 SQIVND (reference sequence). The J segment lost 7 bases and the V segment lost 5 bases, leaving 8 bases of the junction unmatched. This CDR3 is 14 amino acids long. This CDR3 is CASSLGTAEQPQHF. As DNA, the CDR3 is TGTGCCAGTAGTCTCGGGACAGCAGAACAGCCCCAGCATTTT.

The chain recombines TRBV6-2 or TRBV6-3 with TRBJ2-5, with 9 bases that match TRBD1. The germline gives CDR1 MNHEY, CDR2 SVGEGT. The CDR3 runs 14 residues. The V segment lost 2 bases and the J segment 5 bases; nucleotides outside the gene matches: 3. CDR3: CASSYVGQGETQYF. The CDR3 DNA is TGTGCCAGCAGTTACGTCGGACAGGGGGAGACCCAGTACTTC.

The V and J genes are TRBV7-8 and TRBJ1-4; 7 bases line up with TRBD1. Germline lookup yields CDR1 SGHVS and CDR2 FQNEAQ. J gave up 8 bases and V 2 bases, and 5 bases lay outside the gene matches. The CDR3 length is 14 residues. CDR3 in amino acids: CASSLNRGEEKLFF. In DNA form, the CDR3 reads TGTGCCAGCAGCTTAAACAGGGGAGAGGAAAAACTGTTTTTT.